This T cell receptor (beta chain) was recovered during a study of PD-1 blockade in classical Hodgkin lymphoma. All patients relapsed after autologous stem cell transplantation, and brentuximab vedotin exposure varied. Repertoires were generated with immunoSEQ multiplex PCR, while TCRdb's copy carries only in-frame clones and drops some. Of about 31,000 clones detected, about two thirds appear once; the ten largest clones hold 3.5% to 4.5%. The CDR3 has 15 amino acids. Germline V CDR1 and CDR2: SEHNR, FQNEAQ (reference sequence). Trimming cost V 5 bases and J 1 base; bases outside gene matches: 5. The sequence was obtained from a human donor with classical Hodgkin lymphoma. The genes are TRBV7-9 and TRBJ2-7; 10 positions agree with TRBD2. Sequenced material: peripheral blood mononuclear cells (PBMCs), taken before the second cycle of nivolumab. The CDR3 protein is CASSRGTSASYEQYF. The CDR3 DNA reads TGTGCCAGCAGCCGAGGGACTAGCGCATCCTACGAGCAGTACTTC.